This TCR beta chain was recovered during a study of CD8 T cells in Susac syndrome. Random hexamers were used to reverse transcribe an amount of roughly 0.45 to 1 ug RNA. Amplification of TCR beta CDR3 was carried out by immunoSEQ multiplex PCR, which covered 54 Vbeta and 13 Jbeta segments. MiXCR, run by TCRdb on the immunoSEQ multiplex PCR reads, gives a single entry per CDR3 protein. Of 100,000 to 150,000 distinct CDR3 sequences detected, over 90% appear once; the ten largest clones hold approximately 0.3%. The V end lost 4 bases, the J end lost 5 bases, and 16 bases lay between the germline ends. The CDR3 length is 14 residues. Germline CDR1 and CDR2: SQVTM and ANQGSEA.

The sample was CD8+ T cells from PBMCs. The V gene is TRBV29-1, the J gene TRBJ2-3; D might be TRBD2 (7 bases). The source of this sequence is a human donor with multiple sclerosis. The DNA of the CDR3 is TGCAGCGTTGGGGGGGGCAGGGCGGGAGATACGCAGTATTTT. Its protein is CSVGGGRAGDTQYF.